This entry features one T cell receptor (beta chain) sequence. The data derive from a study of vaccination and CD4 T cells after COVID-19. TCRdb independently ran MiXCR on the PCR reads; one entry per CDR3 protein. This table has 25,000 to 35,000 distinct CDR3 sequences, about 46% appearing once. The time point is: late sampling 161 to 241 days after vaccination in three convalescent patients. The sample here was CD4+ T cells from blood, taken about 7 months after SARS-CoV-2 vaccination. The clonotype originates from a human donor who had recovered from COVID-19.

In DNA form, the CDR3 reads TGTGCCAGTTTGGGGGTAATGGACAATGAGCAGTTCTTC. It encodes CASLGVMDNEQFF. The gene calls are TRBV19 and TRBJ2-1; D may match TRBD1 or TRBD2 (5 bases each). Germline V lookup: CDR1 LNHDA, CDR2 SQIVND (reference sequence). V lost 8 bases, J lost 5 bases, and 13 bases lay in between. The CDR3 spans 13 residues.